Following are 23 T cell receptor beta chains from one sample sequenced in a study of blood T cell repertoires in COVID-19. Only in-frame clones appear in the TCRdb table, and some are missing; sequencing was by immunoSEQ multiplex PCR. The sample consists of 350,000 to 450,000 clones, around 89% of them appearing once. Sequencing used PBMCs or T cells enriched from blood (not recorded which). The receptors were gathered from a man younger than 45 who had recovered from COVID-19.

This sequence joins TRBV24-1 and TRBJ1-5; no clear D gene. CDR3 length: 15 amino acids. The ends were cut back, 3 bases at V and 3 bases at J, with 11 bases in the middle. The germline CDR1 and CDR2 sequences are KGHDR and SFDVKD. The CDR3 coding sequence is TGTGCCACCAGTGATCCCATGAGCGCCAATCAGCCCCAGCATTTT. Its protein is CATSDPMSANQPQHF.

This clone was found a few times. Different DNA sequences within this sample yield the same CDR3. The chain combines TRBV7-6 with TRBJ1-3, with D maybe TRBD1 (6 bases). This CDR3 spans 14 amino acids. The V end lost 5 bases, the J end lost 0 bases, and 8 bases lay between the germline ends. CDR1 is SGHVS, CDR2 FNYEAQ, per germline. The chain's CDR3 is CASSPTGSGNTIYF. CDR3 bases: TGTGCCAGCAGCCCGACAGGCTCTGGAAACACCATATATTTT.

The gene calls are TRBV7-9 and TRBJ2-2; D gene unclear. Germline CDR1 SEHNR, CDR2 FQNEAQ (reference sequence). Trimming removed 5 bases at V and 5 bases at J, with 12 bases between. The CDR3 sequence is 14 residues long. In DNA form, the CDR3 reads TGTGCCAGCAGCCGAAGCGCGTATACCGGGGAGCTGTTTTTT. Translated: CASSRSAYTGELFF.

J is TRBJ1-2 and V is TRBV4-1; no definite D call. V was pared by 0 bases and J by 2 bases, with 7 bases between. CDR3 size: 14 residues. Germline CDR1 reads MGHRA; CDR2 reads YSYEKL. CDR3 loop: CASSQDWRNYGYTF. The CDR3 DNA is TGCGCCAGCAGCCAAGATTGGAGGAACTATGGCTACACCTTC.

The chain has TRBV13 and TRBJ2-1; the D is unclear. V gave up 3 bases and J gave up 8 bases, with 5 bases separating them. CDR3 length equals 11 residues. CDR1 is PRHDT, CDR2 FYEKMQ, per germline (reference sequence). CDR3 in amino acids: CASSFFDEQFF. As DNA, the CDR3 is TGTGCCAGCAGCTTTTTCGATGAGCAGTTCTTC.

This rearrangement joins TRBV27 to TRBJ1-1; no reliable D call. This CDR3 spans 16 amino acids. Trimming stripped 7 bases from V and 1 base from J, with 19 bases between. The germline gives CDR1 MNHEY, CDR2 SMNVEV (reference sequence). CDR3 DNA sequence: TGTGCCAGCAAGCCCGGGGTAGGCACGGGGAACACTGAAGCTTTCTTT. Protein sequence: CASKPGVGTGNTEAFF.

The CDR3 coding sequence is TGCGCCAGCAGCCCCGCCCCGGGGGATGTTCGCTTTGGATATGGCTACACCTTC. As protein: CASSPAPGDVRFGYGYTF. The V and J genes are TRBV4-1 and TRBJ1-2; D is perhaps TRBD1 (5 bases). CDR1 MGHRA and CDR2 YSYEKL come from the germline V gene. V was trimmed by 4 bases and J by 5 bases, leaving 26 bases between them. The CDR3 has 18 amino acids.

The chain carries TRBV18 and TRBJ1-1, with 7 bases lining up with TRBD1. This CDR3 spans 17 amino acids. The V and J ends lost 3 bases and 0 bases, in that order; junction bases with no gene match: 10. Per the germline V gene, CDR1 is KGHSH and CDR2 is LQKENI. The CDR3 DNA reads TGTGCCAGCTCACCCACACCGGGACAGAGGATGAACACTGAAGCTTTCTTT. Amino acids: CASSPTPGQRMNTEAFF.

This chain joins TRBV11-2 and TRBJ2-7; D gene unclear. This CDR3 is built from 11 residues. Per the germline V gene, CDR1 is SGHAT and CDR2 is FQNNGV. Trimming pared 7 bases from V and 3 bases from J, leaving 7 bases between. The CDR3 region is CASTRGYEQYF. The CDR3, as DNA: TGTGCCAGCACCAGAGGCTACGAGCAGTACTTC. Complete variable domain (other parts from reference TRBV11-2 and TRBJ2-7): EAGVAQSPRYKIIEKRQSVAFWCNPISGHATLYWYQQILGQGPKLLIQFQNNGVVDDSQLPKDRFSAERLKGVDSTLKIQPAKLEDSAVYLCASTRGYEQYFGPGTRLTVT.

This chain links TRBV28 with TRBJ2-2, with 10 positions matching TRBD2. With 8 bases clipped from V and 4 bases from J, the junction kept 13 bases outside the gene matches. The CDR3 contains 17 residues. Germline CDR1 reads MDHEN; CDR2 reads SYDVKM. The CDR3 here is CASQKGGLAIFTGELFF. The CDR3 region has the DNA TGTGCCAGCCAAAAGGGGGGACTAGCGATTTTCACCGGGGAGCTGTTTTTT. Drawing the rest from reference TRBV28 and TRBJ2-2, the complete variable domain is DVKVTQSSRYLVKRTGEKVFLECVQDMDHENMFWYRQDPGLGLRLIYFSYDVKMKEKGDIPEGYSVSREKKERFSLILESASTNQTSMYLCASQKGGLAIFTGELFFGEGSRLTVL.

The chain joins TRBV7-2 to TRBJ2-7, with TRBD1 matching 8 bases. V lost 5 bases to trimming and J lost 4 bases; unmatched junction nucleotides: 1. CDR1 and CDR2 from the germline V gene are SGHTA and FQGNSA. The CDR3 runs 12 residues. CDR3 DNA sequence: TGTGCCAGCAGCAGGGACAGGTACGAGCAGTACTTC. It codes for CASSRDRYEQYF.

In this sample, this clone turned up once. CDR3 residues: CASSLADRVTDTQYF. The CDR3 nucleotides are TGCGCCAGCAGCTTGGCGGACAGGGTCACAGATACGCAGTATTTT. This sequence joins TRBV5-1 and TRBJ2-3; 8 nucleotides agree with TRBD1. Trimming took 0 bases from V and 2 from J; bases not matched to a gene: 2. Germline V gene lookup returns CDR1 SGHRS and CDR2 YFSETQ. The CDR3 has 15 amino acids.

The chain combines TRBV7-9 with TRBJ2-7, with a possible D match to TRBD2 (6 bases). Germline V gene sequence: CDR1 SEHNR, CDR2 FQNEAQ (reference sequence). The CDR3 runs to 14 residues. Trimming removed 4 bases at V and 6 bases at J, with 16 bases between. This chain's CDR3 is CASSYSGTPAEQYF. The CDR3 DNA reads as TGTGCCAGCAGCTACTCAGGGACTCCTGCCGAGCAGTACTTC.

The CDR3 region is CASSVQGFSGNTIYF. The CDR3 DNA reads TGTGCCAGCAGCGTTCAGGGGTTCTCTGGAAACACCATATATTTT. The V call is TRBV9, the J call TRBJ1-3; D possibly corresponds to TRBD1 (6 bases). This CDR3 is built from 15 residues. Per germline, CDR1 SGDLS and CDR2 YYNGEE. Trimming took off 2 bases at V and 0 bases at J, with 9 bases between the two ends. The whole variable domain, remainder taken from reference TRBV9 and TRBJ1-3, is DSGVTQTPKHLITATGQRVTLRCSPRSGDLSVYWYQQSLDQGLQFLIQYYNGEERAKGNILERFSAQQFPDLHSELNLSSLELGDSALYFCASSVQGFSGNTIYFGEGSWLTVV.

This clone occurred once. The chain carries TRBV9 and TRBJ2-7, with a tentative D call TRBD2 (6 bases). The CDR3 is made up of 15 amino acids. Germline lookup yields CDR1 SGDLS and CDR2 YYNGEE. Trimming shortened V by 2 bases and J by 0 bases, and 12 bases separated the two germline ends. CDR3 region: CASSVGAGGSYEQYF. As DNA, the CDR3 is TGTGCCAGCAGCGTTGGAGCGGGCGGCTCCTACGAGCAGTACTTC.

The CDR3 DNA reads as TGTGCCTGGAGTGTTGGCGGCAAAGTAGATACGCAGTATTTT. Translation: CAWSVGGKVDTQYF. The rearrangement joins TRBV30 to TRBJ2-3, with unresolved D. The V gene lost 0 bases and the J gene lost 5 bases, with 12 bases spanning the gap. The CDR3 is made up of 14 amino acids. Germline V gene data show CDR1 as GTSNPN and CDR2 as SVGIG (reference sequence).

The chain links TRBV28 to TRBJ1-1; 9 bases match TRBD1. Per germline, CDR1 MDHEN and CDR2 SYDVKM. The CDR3 is 16 residues long. V lost 5 bases and J lost 0; bases outside the gene matches: 7. CDR3 nucleotide sequence: TGTGCCAGCAGTGCCGGGACAGGGTTTATGAACACTGAAGCTTTCTTT. Amino acid sequence: CASSAGTGFMNTEAFF.

V and J are TRBV28 and TRBJ2-7, with a tentative D call TRBD2 (6 bases). CDR1 and CDR2 from the germline V gene are MDHEN and SYDVKM. The CDR3 totals 11 residues. The CDR3 loop is CAIAGGYEQYF. The CDR3 DNA reads TGTGCTATAGCCGGGGGCTACGAGCAGTACTTC.

The chain is built from TRBV5-1 and TRBJ1-4; 11 bases fit TRBD1. The length of the CDR3 is 14 residues. J lost 10 bases, V lost 4 bases, and 6 bases had no gene match. The germline V gene has CDR1 SGHRS and CDR2 YFSETQ. The CDR3 sequence: CASSGQGAGGKLFF. The CDR3, as DNA: TGCGCCAGCAGCGGACAGGGGGCGGGAGGAAAACTGTTTTTT.

V and J are TRBV27 and TRBJ2-5, with D possibly being TRBD2 (6 bases). CDR3 length: 14 residues. Deletions cut 8 bases from V and 5 bases from J, with 18 bases between. Germline V lookup: CDR1 MNHEY, CDR2 SMNVEV (reference sequence). The CDR3 DNA sequence: TGTGCCAGCCGTCCCGGAGGGCGCGGGGAGACCCAGTACTTC. Its protein is CASRPGGRGETQYF.

This clone came up once. V and J are TRBV6-5 and TRBJ1-1; 10 nucleotides align to TRBD1. Germline V CDR1 and CDR2: MNHEY, SVGAGI. With 5 bases clipped from V and 6 bases from J, the junction kept 9 bases outside the gene matches. The CDR3 sequence is 15 residues long. Here the CDR3 reads CASSNPGQGFPEAFF. The CDR3 DNA reads TGTGCCAGCAGTAACCCGGGACAGGGGTTTCCTGAAGCTTTCTTT.

V usage is TRBV7-2 and J usage is TRBJ1-2; 7 nucleotides agree with TRBD1. The J segment lost 6 bases and the V segment lost 6 bases, leaving 10 bases of the junction unmatched. CDR1 is SGHTA, CDR2 FQGNSA, per germline. This CDR3 has 14 residues. The CDR3 here is CASRLTGPVNGYTF. The CDR3, as DNA: TGTGCCAGCAGGTTGACAGGGCCAGTTAATGGCTACACCTTC.

The rearrangement links TRBV7-9 to TRBJ2-3; D is possibly TRBD2 (5 bases). The CDR3 has 15 residues. V was clipped by 5 bases and J by 6 bases, with 18 bases between them. CDR1 is SEHNR, CDR2 FQNEAQ, per germline (reference sequence). The CDR3 loop reads CASSRNGVSSDTQYF. CDR3 DNA: TGTGCCAGCAGCCGAAACGGGGTCTCCAGCGATACGCAGTATTTT.